The clone carrying this T cell receptor (beta chain) was seen once. The antigen is undetermined. J lost 6 bases, V lost 2 bases, and 9 bases had no gene match. The CDR3 is 15 residues long. CDR1 MGHRA and CDR2 YSYEKL come from the germline V gene. Generated by immunoSEQ multiplex PCR, the TCRdb table keeps only in-frame clones and is missing some. Here the sample spans about 240,000 clones, around 86% being singletons. Donors came from a validation cohort of fewer than 150 subjects, distinct from the first 666-subject cohort. The record originates from a study of cytomegalovirus exposure and HLA in healthy donors. General study findings and limits: Associated with cytomegalovirus, according to the listing, were 164 TCR beta chains. In vitro work confirmed that a few CMV-associated chains recognize CMV antigens.

The sequenced sample consisted of PBMCs. The chain couples TRBV4-1 to TRBJ2-7; 8 bases are a match to TRBD1. This receptor was taken from a woman aged 25-40 years in good health and CMV-seropositive. The CDR3 loop is CASSQLQDRDREQYF. The CDR3 nucleotides read TGCGCCAGCAGCCAACTCCAGGACAGGGACCGCGAGCAGTACTTC.